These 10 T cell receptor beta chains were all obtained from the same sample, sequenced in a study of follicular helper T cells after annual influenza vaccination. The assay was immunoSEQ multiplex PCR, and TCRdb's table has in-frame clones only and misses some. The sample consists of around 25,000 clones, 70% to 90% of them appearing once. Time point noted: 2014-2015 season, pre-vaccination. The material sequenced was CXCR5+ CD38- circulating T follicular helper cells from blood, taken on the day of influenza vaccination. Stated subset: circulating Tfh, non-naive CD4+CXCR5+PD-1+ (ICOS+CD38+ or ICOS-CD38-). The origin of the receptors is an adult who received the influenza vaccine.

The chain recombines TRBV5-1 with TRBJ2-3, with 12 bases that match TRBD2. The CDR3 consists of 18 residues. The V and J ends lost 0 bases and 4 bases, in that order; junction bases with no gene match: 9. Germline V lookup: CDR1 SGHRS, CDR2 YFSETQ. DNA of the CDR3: TGCGCCAGCAGCTTGGCGACTAGCGGGAGTTTGAATGCAGATACGCAGTATTTT. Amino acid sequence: CASSLATSGSLNADTQYF. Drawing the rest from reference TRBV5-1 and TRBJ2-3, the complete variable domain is KAGVTQTPRYLIKTRGQQVTLSCSPISGHRSVSWYQQTPGQGLQFLFEYFSETQRNKGNFPGRFSGRQFSNSRSEMNVSTLELGDSALYLCASSLATSGSLNADTQYFGPGTRLTVL.

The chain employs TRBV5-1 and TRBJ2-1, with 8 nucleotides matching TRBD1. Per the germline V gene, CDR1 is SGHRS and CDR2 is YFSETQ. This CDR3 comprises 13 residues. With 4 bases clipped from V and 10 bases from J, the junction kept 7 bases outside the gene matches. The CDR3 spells CASSQDRAREQFF. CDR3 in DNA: TGCGCCAGCAGCCAGGACAGGGCGAGGGAGCAGTTCTTC.

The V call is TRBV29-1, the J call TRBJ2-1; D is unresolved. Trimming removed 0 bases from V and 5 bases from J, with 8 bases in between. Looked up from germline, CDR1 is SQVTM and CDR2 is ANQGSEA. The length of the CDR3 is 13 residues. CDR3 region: CSVEDWSNNEQFF. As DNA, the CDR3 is TGCAGCGTTGAAGATTGGAGCAACAATGAGCAGTTCTTC.

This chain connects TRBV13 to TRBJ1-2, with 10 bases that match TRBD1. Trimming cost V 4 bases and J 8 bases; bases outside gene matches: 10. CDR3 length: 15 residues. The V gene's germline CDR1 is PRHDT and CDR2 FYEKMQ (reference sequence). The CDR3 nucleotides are TGTGCCAGCAGCTATGACAGGGGGCGCTCAGGCGGCTACACCTTC. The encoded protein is CASSYDRGRSGGYTF.

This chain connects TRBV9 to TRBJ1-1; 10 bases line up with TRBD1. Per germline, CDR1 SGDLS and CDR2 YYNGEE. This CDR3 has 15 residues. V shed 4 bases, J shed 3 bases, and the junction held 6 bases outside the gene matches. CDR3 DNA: TGTGCCAGCAGCTTCCAAGGGACAGGGGACACTGAAGCTTTCTTT. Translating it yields CASSFQGTGDTEAFF.

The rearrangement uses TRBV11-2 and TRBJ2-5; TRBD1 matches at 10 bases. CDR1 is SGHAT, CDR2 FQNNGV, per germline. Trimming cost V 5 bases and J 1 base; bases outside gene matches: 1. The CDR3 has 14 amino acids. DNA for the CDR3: TGTGCCAGCAGCAGGACAGGGGGCCAAGAGACCCAGTACTTC. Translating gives CASSRTGGQETQYF.

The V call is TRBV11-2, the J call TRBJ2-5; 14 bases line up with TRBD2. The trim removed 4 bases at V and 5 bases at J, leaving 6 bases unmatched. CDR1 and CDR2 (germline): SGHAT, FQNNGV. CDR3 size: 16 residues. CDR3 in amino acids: CASSSGLAGVGETQYF. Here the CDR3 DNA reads TGTGCCAGCAGCTCGGGACTAGCGGGAGTGGGGGAGACCCAGTACTTC.

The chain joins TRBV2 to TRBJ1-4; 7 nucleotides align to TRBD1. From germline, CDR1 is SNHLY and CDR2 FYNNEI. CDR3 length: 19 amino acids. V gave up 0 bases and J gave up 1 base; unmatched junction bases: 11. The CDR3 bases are TGTGCCAGCAGTGAAGCCCCGGGACAGAGACTTCGAACTAATGAAAAACTGTTTTTT. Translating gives CASSEAPGQRLRTNEKLFF.

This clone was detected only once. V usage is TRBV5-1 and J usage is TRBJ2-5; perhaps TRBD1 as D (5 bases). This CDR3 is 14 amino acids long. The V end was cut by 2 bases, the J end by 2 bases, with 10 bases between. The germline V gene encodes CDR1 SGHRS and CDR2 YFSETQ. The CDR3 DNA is TGCGCCAGCAGCTTAGGACAAAAACAAGAGACCCAGTACTTC. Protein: CASSLGQKQETQYF.

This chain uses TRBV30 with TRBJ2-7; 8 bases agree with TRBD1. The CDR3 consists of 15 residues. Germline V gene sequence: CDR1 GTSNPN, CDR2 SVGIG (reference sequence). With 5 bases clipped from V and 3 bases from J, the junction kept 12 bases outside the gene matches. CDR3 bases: TGTGCCTGGCGCTTATCCGGGACAGGTGTCTACGAGCAGTACTTC. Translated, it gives CAWRLSGTGVYEQYF.